The rows below give T cell receptor beta chains drawn from one sample of a study of cytomegalovirus exposure and HLA in healthy donors. Repertoires were generated with immunoSEQ multiplex PCR, while TCRdb's copy carries only in-frame clones and drops some. The table shows some 150,000 clones, with around 65% occurring only once. The sequenced sample was PBMCs. The receptor set was obtained from a woman in her thirties in good health and CMV-seropositive. Both conserved end residues are part of each CDR3. D genes are given only for firm matches. A row's size may be missing; if present it is once, few, many or a size class.

>TRBJ1-6|NA|TRBD1|TRBV7-6
CASSEQGAPSNSPLHF
TGTGCCAGCAGCGAACAGGGGGCGCCTAGTAATTCACCCCTCCACTTT
>TRBJ2-7|once|NA|TRBV7-8
CASSHGGFYEQYF
TGTGCCAGCAGCCACGGGGGATTCTACGAGCAGTACTTC
>TRBJ1-1|NA|NA|TRBV10-3
CAIRDSLGPFF
TGTGCCATCCGGGACTCCCTAGGGCCTTTCTTT
>TRBJ2-7|NA|NA|TRBV5-4
CASSLAPASNSEQYF
TGTGCCAGCAGCTTGGCCCCGGCTAGCAACAGCGAGCAGTACTTC
>TRBJ1-5|NA|NA|TRBV4-1
CASSQQEDRPQHF
TGCGCCAGCAGCCAACAGGAGGACAGGCCCCAGCATTTT
>TRBJ2-1|NA|TRBD2|TRBV19
CASRASGGTNEQFF
TGTGCCAGTAGGGCTAGCGGGGGAACGAATGAGCAGTTCTTC
>TRBJ2-5|NA|NA|TRBV5-1
CASSDTEETQYF
TGCGCCAGCAGCGATACGGAAGAGACCCAGTACTTC
>TRBJ1-4|NA|NA|TRBV15
CATSRTKNEKLFF
TGTGCCACCAGCAGGACAAAGAATGAAAAACTGTTTTTT
>TRBJ1-5|NA|NA|TRBV11-2
CASSLKAGNQPQHF
TGTGCCAGCAGCTTAAAGGCGGGCAATCAGCCCCAGCATTTT
>TRBJ2-2|once|TRBD2|TRBV2
CASSSGRAGTGELFF
TGTGCCAGCAGTAGCGGGAGGGCCGGGACCGGGGAGCTGTTTTTT
>TRBJ1-2|NA|TRBD1|TRBV2
CASRATGHYGYTF
TGTGCCAGCAGGGCGACAGGGCACTATGGCTACACCTTC
>TRBJ1-1|few|TRBD1|TRBV27
CASSLRLRDRAKGGYTEAFF
TGTGCCAGCAGTCTACGTTTAAGGGACAGGGCCAAGGGGGGATACACTGAAGCTTTCTTT
>TRBJ2-5|NA|TRBD1|TRBV28
CASSLTGGGQETQYF
TGTGCCAGCAGTTTGACAGGGGGAGGGCAAGAGACCCAGTACTTC
>TRBJ2-1|NA|TRBD1|TRBV7-8
CASSLERTGEFF
TGTGCCAGCAGCTTAGAGAGGACAGGCGAGTTCTTC
>TRBJ2-7|NA|TRBD2|TRBV10-3
CAIGDGLAGNEQYF
TGTGCCATAGGAGACGGACTAGCGGGAAACGAGCAGTACTTC
>TRBJ2-2|NA|NA|TRBV19
CASSIVGGTGELFF
TGTGCCAGTAGTATCGTCGGAGGGACCGGGGAGCTGTTTTTT
>TRBJ2-2|NA|TRBD2|TRBV29-1
CSVFGSGSIGELFF
TGCAGCGTTTTCGGGAGCGGGAGTATCGGGGAGCTGTTTTTT
>TRBJ2-7|NA|TRBD2|TRBV5-1
CASSYGLADSYEQYF
TGCGCCAGCAGCTACGGACTAGCGGACTCCTACGAGCAGTACTTC
>TRBJ1-1|few|NA|TRBV18
CASSDGGAGQAFF
TGTGCCAGCTCAGATGGGGGGGCCGGCCAGGCTTTCTTT
>TRBJ2-3|NA|TRBD2|TRBV18
CASSPGGDTQYF
TGTGCCAGCTCACCGGGGGGGGATACGCAGTATTTT
>TRBJ1-2|NA|NA|TRBV28
CASSSYTMGYTF
TGTGCCAGCAGTTCATACACTATGGGCTACACCTTC
>TRBJ2-1|NA|TRBD2|TRBV5-4
CASSLGGTRGPNEQFF
TGTGCCAGCAGCTTGGGCGGGACTAGGGGCCCTAATGAGCAGTTCTTC
>TRBJ2-2|NA|NA|TRBV4-1
CASSQGNRVTGELFF
TGCGCCAGCAGCCAAGGGAACAGGGTCACCGGGGAGCTGTTTTTT
>TRBJ2-7|NA|TRBD1|TRBV5-6
CASSGGWSRGLRREQYF
TGTGCCAGCAGCGGTGGGTGGTCCAGGGGGCTTCGTCGCGAGCAGTACTTC
>TRBJ2-3|NA|TRBD2|TRBV2
CASRPSGITDTQYF
TGTGCCAGCAGACCTAGCGGCATCACAGATACGCAGTATTTT
>TRBJ2-7|few|NA|TRBV15
CATGLGNEQYF
TGTGCCACCGGCCTAGGTAACGAGCAGTACTTC
>TRBJ1-2|NA|NA|TRBV19
CASSLPRDIYGYTF
TGTGCCAGTAGTCTCCCCCGGGACATCTATGGCTACACCTTC
>TRBJ2-1|NA|NA|TRBV9
CASSAREGSYNEQFF
TGTGCCAGCAGCGCTAGAGAGGGTTCCTACAATGAGCAGTTCTTC
>TRBJ2-5|NA|NA|TRBV6-6
CASSYSGATQETQYF
TGTGCCAGCAGTTACTCGGGGGCCACCCAAGAGACCCAGTACTTC
>TRBJ1-1|NA|NA|TRBV6-4
CARLDELGLINTEAFF
TGTGCCAGATTGGATGAATTAGGACTGATCAACACTGAAGCTTTCTTT
>TRBJ2-7|NA|TRBD1|TRBV28
CASSESTGNSYEQYF
TGTGCCAGCAGTGAATCGACAGGGAATTCCTACGAGCAGTACTTC
>TRBJ2-7|NA|TRBD1|TRBV2
CASGQESYEQYF
TGTGCCAGCGGACAGGAGAGCTACGAGCAGTACTTC
>TRBJ2-3|NA|NA|TRBV4-2
CASSPPVVDTQYF
TGTGCCAGCAGCCCCCCGGTTGTAGATACGCAGTATTTT
>TRBJ2-7|few|TRBD2|TRBV10-3
CAISLAGASREQYF
TGTGCCATCAGTTTAGCGGGAGCGAGTCGCGAGCAGTACTTC
>TRBJ1-1|NA|NA|TRBV19
CASSTFVGENTEAFF
TGTGCCAGTAGTACCTTTGTCGGGGAAAACACTGAAGCTTTCTTT
>TRBJ1-5|few|TRBD1|TRBV2
CASSGDRALTLHQPQHF
TGTGCCAGCAGTGGGGACAGGGCGCTCACACTCCATCAGCCCCAGCATTTT
>TRBJ2-1|NA|TRBD2|TRBV9
CASSVVGSSGEGQFF
TGTGCCAGCAGCGTAGTAGGGAGTAGCGGGGAAGGGCAGTTCTTC
>TRBJ2-7|NA|TRBD2|TRBV5-1
CASSKARTSGTFRSSYEQYF
TGCGCCAGCAGCAAAGCACGGACTAGCGGAACCTTCAGGAGCTCCTACGAGCAGTACTTC
>TRBJ1-5|NA|TRBD1|TRBV5-1
CASSERQGRCWSNQPQHF
TGCGCCAGCAGCGAACGACAGGGTCGGTGTTGGAGCAATCAGCCCCAGCATTTT
>TRBJ1-6|NA|NA|TRBV5-1
CASRAQGSYNSPLHF
TGCGCCAGCAGAGCCCAGGGCTCCTATAATTCACCCCTCCACTTT
>TRBJ1-3|few|TRBD1|TRBV6-5
CASSHRGSGNTIYF
TGTGCCAGCAGTCACAGGGGCTCTGGAAACACCATATATTTT